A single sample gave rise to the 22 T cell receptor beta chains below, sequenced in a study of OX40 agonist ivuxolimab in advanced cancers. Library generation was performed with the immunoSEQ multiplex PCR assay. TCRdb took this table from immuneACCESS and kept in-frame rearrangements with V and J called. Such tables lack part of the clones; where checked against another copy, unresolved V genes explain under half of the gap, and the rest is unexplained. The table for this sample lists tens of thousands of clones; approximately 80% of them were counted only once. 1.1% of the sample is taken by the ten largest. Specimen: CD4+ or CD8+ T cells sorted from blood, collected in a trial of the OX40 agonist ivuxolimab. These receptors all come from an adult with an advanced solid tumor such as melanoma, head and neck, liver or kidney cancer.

The CDR3 spells CASGLEIAVFGNQPQHF. CDR3 in DNA: TGTGCTAGTGGTTTGGAAATTGCGGTATTTGGCAATCAGCCCCAGCATTTT. This chain uses TRBV12-5 with TRBJ1-5; D ambiguous. There are 17 residues in the CDR3. The germline gives CDR1 LGHNT, CDR2 FRNRAP. The V end lost 1 base, the J end lost 2 bases, and 15 bases lay between the germline ends. The whole variable domain, remainder taken from reference TRBV12-5 and TRBJ1-5, is DARVTQTPRHKVTEMGQEVTMRCQPILGHNTVFWYRQTMMQGLELLAYFRNRAPLDDSGMPKDRFSAEMPDATLATLKIQPSEPRDSAVYFCASGLEIAVFGNQPQHFGDGTRLSIL.

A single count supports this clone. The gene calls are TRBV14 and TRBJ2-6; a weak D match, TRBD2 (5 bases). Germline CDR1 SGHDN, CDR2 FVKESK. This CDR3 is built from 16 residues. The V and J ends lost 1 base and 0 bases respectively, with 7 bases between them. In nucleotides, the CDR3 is TGTGCCAGCAGCCAAGTGGGAGTCTCTGGGGCCAACGTCCTGACTTTC. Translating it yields CASSQVGVSGANVLTF.

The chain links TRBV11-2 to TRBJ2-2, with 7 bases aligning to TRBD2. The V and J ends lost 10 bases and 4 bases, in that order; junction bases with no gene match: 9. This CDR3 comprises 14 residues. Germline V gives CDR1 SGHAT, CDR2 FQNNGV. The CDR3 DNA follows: TGTGCCACCCGCGTTGGGGGGGTCACCGGGGAGCTGTTTTTT. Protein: CATRVGGVTGELFF. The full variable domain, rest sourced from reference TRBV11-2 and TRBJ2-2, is EAGVAQSPRYKIIEKRQSVAFWCNPISGHATLYWYQQILGQGPKLLIQFQNNGVVDDSQLPKDRFSAERLKGVDSTLKIQPAKLEDSAVYLCATRVGGVTGELFFGEGSRLTVL.

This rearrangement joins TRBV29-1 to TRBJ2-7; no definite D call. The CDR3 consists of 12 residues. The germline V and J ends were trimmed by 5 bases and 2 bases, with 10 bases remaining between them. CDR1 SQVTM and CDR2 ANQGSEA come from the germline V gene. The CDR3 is CSVQHVAYEQYF. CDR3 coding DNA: TGCAGCGTTCAACACGTAGCCTACGAGCAGTACTTC.

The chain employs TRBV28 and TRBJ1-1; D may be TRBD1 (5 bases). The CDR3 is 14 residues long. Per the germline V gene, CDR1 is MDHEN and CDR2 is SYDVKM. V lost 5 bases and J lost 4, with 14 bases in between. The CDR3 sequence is CASSRNSGVTEAFF. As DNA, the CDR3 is TGTGCCAGCAGTCGCAACTCGGGGGTCACTGAAGCTTTCTTT.

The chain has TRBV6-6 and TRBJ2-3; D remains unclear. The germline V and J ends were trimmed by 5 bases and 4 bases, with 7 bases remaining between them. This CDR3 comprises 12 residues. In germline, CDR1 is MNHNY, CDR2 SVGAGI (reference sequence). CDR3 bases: TGTGCCAGCAGTCGACTTGCAGATACGCAGTATTTT. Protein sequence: CASSRLADTQYF.

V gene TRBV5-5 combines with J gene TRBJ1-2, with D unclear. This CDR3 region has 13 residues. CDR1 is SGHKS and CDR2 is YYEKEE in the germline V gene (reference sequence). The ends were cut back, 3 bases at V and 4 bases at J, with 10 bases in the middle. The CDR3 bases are TGTGCCAGCAGCTCCAGGATTTCCTATGGCTACACCTTC. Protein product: CASSSRISYGYTF. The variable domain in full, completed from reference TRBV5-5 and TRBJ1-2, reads DAGVTQSPTHLIKTRGQQVTLRCSPISGHKSVSWYQQVLGQGPQFIFQYYEKEERGRGNFPDRFSARQFPNYSSELNVNALLLGDSALYLCASSSRISYGYTFGSGTRLTVV.

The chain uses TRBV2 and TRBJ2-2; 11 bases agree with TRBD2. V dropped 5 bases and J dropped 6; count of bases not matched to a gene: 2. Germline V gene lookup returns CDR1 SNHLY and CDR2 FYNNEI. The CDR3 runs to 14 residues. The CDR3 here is CASSLAGGSGELFF. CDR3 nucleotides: TGTGCCAGCAGTCTAGCGGGGGGTTCCGGGGAGCTGTTTTTT.

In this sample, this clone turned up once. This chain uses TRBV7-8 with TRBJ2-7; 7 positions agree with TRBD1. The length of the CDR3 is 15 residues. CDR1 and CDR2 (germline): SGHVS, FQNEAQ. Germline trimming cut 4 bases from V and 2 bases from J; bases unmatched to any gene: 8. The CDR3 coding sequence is TGTGCCAGCAGCTCTCGACAGGGCGGACCCTACGAGCAGTACTTC. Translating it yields CASSSRQGGPYEQYF.

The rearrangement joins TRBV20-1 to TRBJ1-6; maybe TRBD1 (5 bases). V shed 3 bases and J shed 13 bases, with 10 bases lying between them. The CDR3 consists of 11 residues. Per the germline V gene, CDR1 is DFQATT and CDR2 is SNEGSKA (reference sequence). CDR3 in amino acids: CSASGDGPLHF. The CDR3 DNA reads TGCAGTGCTAGTGGGGACGGGCCCCTCCACTTT.

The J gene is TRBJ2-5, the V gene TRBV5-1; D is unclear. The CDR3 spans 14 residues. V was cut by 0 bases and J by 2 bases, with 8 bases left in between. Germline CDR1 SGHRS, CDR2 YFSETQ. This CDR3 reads CASSLGPTQETQYF. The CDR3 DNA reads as TGCGCCAGCAGCTTGGGCCCAACGCAAGAGACCCAGTACTTC.

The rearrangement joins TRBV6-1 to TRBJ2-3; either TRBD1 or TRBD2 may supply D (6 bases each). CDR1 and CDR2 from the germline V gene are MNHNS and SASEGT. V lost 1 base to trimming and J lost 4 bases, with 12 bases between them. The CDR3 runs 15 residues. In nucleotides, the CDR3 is TGTGCCAGCAGTGAAGTTAGGGGGGCGGCAGATACGCAGTATTTT. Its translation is CASSEVRGAADTQYF.

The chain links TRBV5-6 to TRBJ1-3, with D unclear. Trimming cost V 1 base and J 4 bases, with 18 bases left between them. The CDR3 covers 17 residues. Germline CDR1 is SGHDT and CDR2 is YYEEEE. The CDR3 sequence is CASSLRGGGQLGNTIYF. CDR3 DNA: TGTGCCAGCAGCTTGCGAGGAGGAGGGCAGCTGGGAAACACCATATATTTT.

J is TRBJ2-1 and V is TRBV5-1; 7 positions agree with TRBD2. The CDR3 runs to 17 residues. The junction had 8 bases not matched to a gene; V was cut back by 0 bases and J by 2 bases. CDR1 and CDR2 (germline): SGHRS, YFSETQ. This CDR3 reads CASSLERLADTYNEQFF. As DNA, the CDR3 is TGCGCCAGCAGCTTGGAACGGCTAGCGGATACCTACAATGAGCAGTTCTTC.

The CDR3 here is CASRPPGAASTDTQYF. The DNA of the CDR3 is TGTGCCAGCAGGCCCCCCGGGGCGGCCAGCACAGATACGCAGTATTTT. The chain combines TRBV2 with TRBJ2-3; D possibly uses TRBD1 or TRBD2 (5 bases each). CDR1 and CDR2 (germline): SNHLY, FYNNEI. There are 16 residues in the CDR3. V lost 6 bases and J lost 0, with 16 bases in between.

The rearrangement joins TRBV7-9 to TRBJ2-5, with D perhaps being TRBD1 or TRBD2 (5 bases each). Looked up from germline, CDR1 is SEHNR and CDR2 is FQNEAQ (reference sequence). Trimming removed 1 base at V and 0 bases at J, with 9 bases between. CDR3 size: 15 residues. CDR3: CASSLGDRDQETQYF. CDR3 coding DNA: TGTGCCAGCAGCTTAGGGGACCGCGACCAAGAGACCCAGTACTTC.

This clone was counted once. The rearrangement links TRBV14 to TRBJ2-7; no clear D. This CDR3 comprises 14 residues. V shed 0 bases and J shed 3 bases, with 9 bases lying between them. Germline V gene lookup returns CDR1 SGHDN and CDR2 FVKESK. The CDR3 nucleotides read TGTGCCAGCAGCCAAGAATCGTTTTACTACGAGCAGTACTTC. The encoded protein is CASSQESFYYEQYF.

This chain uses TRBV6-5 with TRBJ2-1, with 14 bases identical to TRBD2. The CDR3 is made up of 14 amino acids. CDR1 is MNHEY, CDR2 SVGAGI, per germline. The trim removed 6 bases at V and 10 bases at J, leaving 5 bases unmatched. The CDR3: CASRGLAGAGEQFF. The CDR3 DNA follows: TGTGCCAGCAGGGGACTAGCGGGGGCCGGGGAGCAGTTCTTC.

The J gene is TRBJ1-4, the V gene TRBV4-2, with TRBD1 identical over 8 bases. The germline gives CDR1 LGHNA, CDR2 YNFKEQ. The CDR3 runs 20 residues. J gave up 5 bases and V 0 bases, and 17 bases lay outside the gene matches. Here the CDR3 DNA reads TGTGCCAGCAGCCAAGACGCCGGGACAGGATTTTTAGGATCAAATGAAAAACTGTTTTTT. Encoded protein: CASSQDAGTGFLGSNEKLFF.

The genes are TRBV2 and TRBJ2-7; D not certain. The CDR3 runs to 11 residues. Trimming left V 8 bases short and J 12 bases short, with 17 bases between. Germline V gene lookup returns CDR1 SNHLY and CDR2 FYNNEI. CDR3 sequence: CASSRISNRYF. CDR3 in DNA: TGTGCCAGCTCCAGAATCTCTAATCGGTACTTC.

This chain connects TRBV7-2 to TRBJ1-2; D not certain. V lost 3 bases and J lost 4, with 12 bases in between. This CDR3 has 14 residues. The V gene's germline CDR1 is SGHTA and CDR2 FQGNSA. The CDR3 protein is CASSLVEGPYGYTF. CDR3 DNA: TGTGCCAGCAGCTTGGTGGAGGGCCCCTATGGCTACACCTTC.

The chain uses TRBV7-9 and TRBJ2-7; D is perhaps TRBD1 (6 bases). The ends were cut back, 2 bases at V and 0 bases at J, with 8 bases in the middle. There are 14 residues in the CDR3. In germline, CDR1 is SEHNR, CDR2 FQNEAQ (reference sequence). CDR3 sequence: CASSLHRDSYEQYF. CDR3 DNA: TGTGCCAGCAGCTTACACAGGGACTCCTACGAGCAGTACTTC.